At least ten counts were recorded for the clone carrying this T cell receptor (beta chain). Its antigen remains unknown. Unique molecular identifiers were built into the TCRbeta library. TCRdb redid the calling of the PCR reads with MiXCR, one entry per CDR3 protein. This table holds tens of thousands of distinct CDR3 sequences, 9.2% found once. This specimen belongs to a study of T-cell reconstitution after alpha-beta-depleted transplantation in children. Between the trimmed V and J ends, which lost 0 bases and 1 base, there was a span of 7 bases. The germline CDR1 and CDR2 sequences are SGHRS and YFSETQ. The CDR3 totals 14 residues. Study observations and caveats: The high TCRbeta diversity at day 60 in some patients came from surviving recipient T cells and thymic progenitors. Among T cells one year after transplant, newly produced cells accounted for most counts and diversity. About two months after transplant, alpha-beta T cells reportedly came from several hundred expanded graft clones.

The sample consisted of PBMCs, mostly from graft donor cells, taken 60 days after TCRalphabeta/CD19-depleted stem cell transplant. This sequence was found in a male patient aged 2 to 10 who had a stem cell transplant for chronic granulomatous disease, so the T cells may come from the graft donor. The chain links TRBV5-1 to TRBJ1-2, with D unclear. CDR3 DNA: TGCGCCAGCAGCTTGGTTACGGATAACTATGGCTACACCTTC. Residues: CASSLVTDNYGYTF.